Listed here is a single TCR beta chain. Which antigen it targets is not known. It has no much larger one-base neighbor in the sample; base qualities were not kept. Genomic DNA served as template for TCR beta VDJ combination and CDR3 sequence profiling. An Illumina HiSeq 2000 was the platform used for TCR repertoire sequencing. From the authors' description of their analysis: Repertoires were assessed using TRBV/TRBJ rearrangement plots, CDR3 size and DJ length profiles, and Simpson's diversity index. The immunodominant clone was defined as the most abundant DNA sequence in deep sequencing data. CDR3 amino acid sequences were checked for sharing across subjects and were also compared against the VDJdb database and published repertoires. TCRdb trimmed public reads at Q25 via fastp, called clones via MiXCR and kept in-frame beta chains. Rows are combined by CDR3 protein, so each entry shows the most common genes and DNA. These V and J calls derive from TCRdb rather than the authors' analysis. The sample table contains around 250,000 distinct CDR3 sequences; only one count was recorded for about 56% of them. The top ten clonotypes cover less than 10% of the sample.

In the study, sorted CD4+ and CD8+ blood T cells from patients with severe aplastic anemia and from healthy subjects underwent deep sequencing of TCR repertoires. Ficoll-Paque density gradient centrifugation was used to isolate peripheral blood mononuclear cells. Before DNA extraction, CD4+ and CD8+ T cells were sorted with FACS or magnetic beads. This entry is derived from a study of CD8+CD57+ T cells in acquired aplastic anemia (dated by TCRdb to 2016 to 2019). With regard to the full study: Extracted DNA from sorted CD4+ and CD8+ cells averaged 3.2 ug, ranging from about 0.18 to 27.4 ug.

Deletion took 2 bases off V and 0 bases off J, with a span of 7 bases between the germline ends. CDR1 and CDR2, looked up from the germline V gene, are SQVTM and ANQGSEA. The CDR3 sequence holds 14 residues, the cysteine and phenylalanine included. CDR3 DNA only is kept here, 42 bases in frame from base 1. Study-wide conclusions, independent of this receptor: No significant difference in CD8+ Simpson's diversity was found between patients and healthy controls (P=0.060). Although some 28 CD8+ CDR3 sequences were shared by patients and controls, these sequences appeared highly expressed in patients and within the immunodominant clones of patients.

This TCR was sampled from a human donor with severe aplastic anemia or a healthy control (not recorded which). Sequencing was done on a sample of sorted CD4+, CD8+, or CD8+CD57+ T cells (not recorded which) from PBMCs. This chain is built from TRBV29-1 and TRBJ2-2; matching of 6 bases hints at TRBD2 as the D gene. The base sequence is TGCAGCGTTGAATCTAGCGCGAACACCGGGGAGCTGTTTTTT. It specifies CSVESSANTGELFF.